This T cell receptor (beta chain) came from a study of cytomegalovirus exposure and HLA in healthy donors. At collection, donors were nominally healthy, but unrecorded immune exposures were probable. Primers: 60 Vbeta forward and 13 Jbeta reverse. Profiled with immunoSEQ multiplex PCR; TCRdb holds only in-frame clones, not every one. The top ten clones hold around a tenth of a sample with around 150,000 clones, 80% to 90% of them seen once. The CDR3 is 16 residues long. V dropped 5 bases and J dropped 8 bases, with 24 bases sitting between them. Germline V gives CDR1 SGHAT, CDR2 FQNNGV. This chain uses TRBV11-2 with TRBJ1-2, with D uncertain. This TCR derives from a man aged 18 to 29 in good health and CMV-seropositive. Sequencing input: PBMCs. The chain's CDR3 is CASSPSGLRVLGGYTF. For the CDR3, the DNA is TGTGCCAGCAGCCCCTCCGGGTTGCGGGTGCTGGGAGGCTACACCTTC.